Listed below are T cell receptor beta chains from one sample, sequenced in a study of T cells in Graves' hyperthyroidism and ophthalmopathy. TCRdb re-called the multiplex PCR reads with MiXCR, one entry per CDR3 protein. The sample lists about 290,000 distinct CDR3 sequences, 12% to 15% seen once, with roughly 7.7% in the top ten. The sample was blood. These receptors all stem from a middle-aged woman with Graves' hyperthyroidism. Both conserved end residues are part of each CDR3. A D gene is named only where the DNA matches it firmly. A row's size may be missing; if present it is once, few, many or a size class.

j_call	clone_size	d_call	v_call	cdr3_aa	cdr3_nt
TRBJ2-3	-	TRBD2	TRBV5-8	CASSRLPSGTDTQYF	TGTGCCAGCAGCCGTCTACCTAGCGGAACAGATACGCAGTATTTT
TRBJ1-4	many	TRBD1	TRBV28	CASSPAGGGNEKLFF	TGTGCCAGCAGTCCCGCAGGGGGCGGAAATGAAAAACTGTTTTTT
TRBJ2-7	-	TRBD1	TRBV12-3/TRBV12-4	CASSLGLQGINEQYF	TGTGCCAGCAGTTTAGGGTTACAGGGGATTAACGAGCAGTACTTC
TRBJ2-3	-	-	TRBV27	CASSYSQIPSTDTQYF	TGTGCCAGCAGTTACTCCCAGATACCTAGCACAGATACGCAGTATTTT
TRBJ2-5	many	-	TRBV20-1	CSAMYRVNQETQYF	TGCAGTGCTATGTACAGGGTAAACCAAGAGACCCAGTACTTC
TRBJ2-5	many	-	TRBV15	CATSRSHGGPRETQYF	TGTGCCACCAGCAGATCCCACGGGGGTCCCCGGGAGACCCAGTACTTC
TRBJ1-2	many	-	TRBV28	CASSLTGRFNGYTF	TGTGCCAGCAGTTTAACAGGGCGGTTCAATGGCTACACCTTC
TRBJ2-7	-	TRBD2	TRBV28	CASSPGLGTGEQYF	TGTGCCAGCAGTCCGGGACTAGGTACGGGCGAGCAGTACTTC
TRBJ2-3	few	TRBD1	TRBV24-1	CATSEVGTGTDTQYF	TGTGCCACCAGTGAAGTTGGGACAGGCACAGATACGCAGTATTTT
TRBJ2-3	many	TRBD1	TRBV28	CASSLMGQGDFPDTQYF	TGTGCCAGCAGTTTAATGGGGCAGGGGGATTTCCCAGATACGCAGTATTTT
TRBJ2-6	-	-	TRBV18	CASSLGSNSGANVLAF	TGTGCCAGCTCATTAGGGTCCAACTCTGGGGCCAACGTCCTGGCTTTC
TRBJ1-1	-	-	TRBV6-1	CASSDPAILAFF	TGTGCCAGCAGTGACCCGGCGATTCTAGCTTTCTTT
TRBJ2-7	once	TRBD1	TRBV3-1	CASSQTSGTGGGYEQYF	TGTGCCAGCAGCCAAACGAGCGGGACAGGGGGTGGATACGAGCAGTACTTC
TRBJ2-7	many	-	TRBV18	CASSPSGGTGEQYF	TGTGCCAGCTCACCATCGGGCGGGACGGGCGAGCAGTACTTC
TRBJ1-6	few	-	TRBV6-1	CASNNRKGSPLHF	TGTGCCAGCAACAACAGGAAGGGTTCACCCCTCCACTTT
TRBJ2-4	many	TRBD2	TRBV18	CASARGSENIQYF	TGTGCCAGCGCGCGGGGGTCAGAAAACATTCAGTACTTC
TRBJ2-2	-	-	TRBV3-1	CASSQEFGGADTGELFF	TGTGCCAGCAGCCAAGAATTTGGGGGAGCGGACACCGGGGAGCTGTTTTTT
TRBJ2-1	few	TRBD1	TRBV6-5	CASSYGEQGARVNEQFF	TGTGCCAGCAGTTACGGGGAACAGGGGGCAAGGGTCAATGAGCAGTTCTTC
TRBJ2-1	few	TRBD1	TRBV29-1	CSVLPSGQGAKKSSYNEQFF	TGCAGCGTCCTCCCGTCGGGGCAGGGGGCGAAGAAGAGCTCCTACAATGAGCAGTTCTTC
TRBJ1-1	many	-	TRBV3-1	CASSQGRLEAFF	TGTGCCAGCAGCCAAGGTAGGCTTGAAGCTTTCTTT
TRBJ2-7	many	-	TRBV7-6	CASSLNRDYEQYF	TGTGCCAGCAGCTTAAACAGGGACTACGAGCAGTACTTC
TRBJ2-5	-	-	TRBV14	CASRSRIEETQYF	TGTGCCAGCAGGTCGAGAATAGAAGAGACCCAGTACTTC
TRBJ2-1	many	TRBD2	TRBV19	CASSYPSGKDNEQFF	TGTGCCAGTAGTTACCCTAGCGGGAAAGACAATGAGCAGTTCTTC
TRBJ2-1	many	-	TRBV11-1	CASSLGGLTGYNEQFF	TGTGCCAGCAGCTTAGGGGGACTGACGGGCTACAATGAGCAGTTCTTC
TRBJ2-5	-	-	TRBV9	CASSVEAEETQYF	TGTGCCAGCAGCGTGGAGGCAGAAGAGACCCAGTACTTC
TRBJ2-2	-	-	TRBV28	CASSPGTLKTGELFF	TGTGCCAGCAGCCCCGGGACCTTAAAGACCGGGGAGCTGTTTTTT
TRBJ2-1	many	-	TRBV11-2	CASSSQRASSYNEQFF	TGTGCCAGCAGCTCGCAGCGGGCAAGCTCCTACAATGAGCAGTTCTTC
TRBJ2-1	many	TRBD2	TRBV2	CASRGTSGRNEQFF	TGTGCCAGCAGAGGGACTAGCGGGAGGAATGAGCAGTTCTTC
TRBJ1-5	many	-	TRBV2	CASSESNSNQPQHF	TGTGCCAGCAGTGAATCGAATAGCAATCAGCCCCAGCATTTT
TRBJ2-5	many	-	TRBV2	CASSRDHFKKTQYF	TGTGCCAGCAGTAGGGACCACTTCAAGAAGACCCAGTACTTC
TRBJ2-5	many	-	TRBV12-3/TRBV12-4	CASSSTRVGQETQYF	TGTGCCAGCAGTTCAACGAGGGTAGGCCAAGAGACCCAGTACTTC
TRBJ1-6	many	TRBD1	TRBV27	CASSFGPRQGPLHF	TGTGCCAGCAGTTTTGGGCCCAGACAGGGTCCCCTCCACTTT
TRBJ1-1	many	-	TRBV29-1	CSGKGANTEAFF	TGCAGCGGCAAAGGGGCAAACACTGAAGCTTTCTTT
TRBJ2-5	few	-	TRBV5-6	CASSSDPGTIRETQYF	TGTGCCAGCAGCTCCGATCCCGGGACAATACGGGAGACCCAGTACTTC
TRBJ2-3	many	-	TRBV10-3	CAISEGTSSDTQYF	TGTGCCATCAGTGAGGGGACTTCCTCAGATACGCAGTATTTT
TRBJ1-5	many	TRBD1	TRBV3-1	CASSLGQVNQPQHF	TGTGCCAGCAGCCTAGGACAGGTCAATCAGCCCCAGCATTTT
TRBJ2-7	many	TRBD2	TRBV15	CATSRDRGGSSHEQYF	TGTGCCACCAGCAGAGATCGGGGCGGGAGCTCCCACGAGCAGTACTTC
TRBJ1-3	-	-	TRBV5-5	CASSPVRVLGTGNTIYF	TGTGCCAGCAGCCCGGTGAGGGTCCTGGGTACTGGAAACACCATATATTTT
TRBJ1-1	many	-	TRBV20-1	CSAGSGALNTEAFF	TGCAGTGCGGGTTCGGGGGCCCTGAACACTGAAGCTTTCTTT
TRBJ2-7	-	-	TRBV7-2	CASSGEGGAFYEQYF	TGTGCCAGCAGCGGAGAGGGAGGAGCCTTCTACGAGCAGTACTTC
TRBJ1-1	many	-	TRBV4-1	CASKLGTGNTEAFF	TGCGCCAGCAAACTGGGGACCGGCAACACTGAAGCTTTCTTT
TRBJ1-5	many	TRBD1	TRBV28	CASSPYGTGDQPQHF	TGTGCCAGCAGTCCGTACGGGACAGGGGATCAGCCCCAGCATTTT
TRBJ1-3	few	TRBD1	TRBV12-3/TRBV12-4	CASSQDRHSGNTIYF	TGTGCCAGCAGTCAGGACAGGCACTCTGGAAACACCATATATTTT
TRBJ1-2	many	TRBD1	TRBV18	CASSDDRGHGYTF	TGTGCCAGCTCAGACGACAGGGGGCATGGCTACACCTTC